This section outlines one TCR beta chain sequence together with its context. These data come from a study of blood T cells in healthy people across ages. The authors ran a second PCR of about 7 to 12 cycles using a sample-barcoded 5' primer and a J-beta primer mix. Each CDR3 protein gets one entry after TCRdb re-called the 5' RACE reads with MiXCR. The table has hundreds of thousands of distinct CDR3 sequences, around 41% seen once. V gave up 7 bases and J gave up 0 bases, with 16 bases separating them. Germline CDR1 reads MNHNY; CDR2 reads SVGAGI (reference sequence). This CDR3 is 15 amino acids long.

The sequenced sample was blood. The rearrangement uses TRBV6-6 and TRBJ2-7; D is ambiguous. The sequence was obtained from a man older than 75 in good health. The DNA of the CDR3 is TGTGCCAGCAACTCGGGTGGAGCGAACTCCTACGAGCAGTACTTC. Residues: CASNSGGANSYEQYF.